Reported below is one TCR beta chain. The antigen remains unidentified. At one boundary the junction diverges from the germline segment, which might be a read error. This sample is part of a study of blood T cells in healthy people across ages. Study-wide findings and caveats: The study found more naive CD4+ cells and higher diversity in long-lived than aged donors. PBMCs went unsorted, and a conclusive naive versus antigen-experienced comparison was therefore prevented.

The study drew donors from healthy Caucasian individuals in Russia aged about 6 to 95. Total RNA extraction produced at least 6 micrograms (per sample) for the study. The second PCR ran about 6 to 12 cycles with a sample-barcoded 5' primer and J-beta primers. TCRdb reprocessed the 5' RACE reads via MiXCR and lists one record per CDR3 protein. The sample carries around 670,000 distinct CDR3 sequences, roughly 30% recorded once. The sample consisted of blood. This receptor was taken from a woman at least 80 years old in good health.

The CDR3 protein is CASGYARNSSYEQYF. The DNA for the CDR3 is TGTGCCAGCGGTTACGCCCGGAATTCCTCCTACGAGCAGTACTTC. The V and J genes are TRBV6-5 and TRBJ2-7, with D unclear. The length of the CDR3 is 15 residues. Germline V gene sequence: CDR1 MNHEY, CDR2 SVGAGI.